The 19 T cell receptor beta chains presented below share a single source sample, sequenced in a study of T cell repertoires in cytomegalovirus infection. In TCRdb, the reads were re-called with MiXCR into one record per CDR3 protein. Of fewer than 550,000 distinct CDR3 sequences in the sample, 31% were seen once. Sequenced input: PBMCs. The source is a human donor in good health (CMV status not recorded). Some clones in this sample may be carry-over from other donors' samples.

Regarding this clonotype: A single base separates this from a much larger clone, so it may be a read error. The chain carries TRBV7-9 and TRBJ1-3; tentative D call: TRBD1 (5 bases). The CDR3 totals 17 residues. Germline CDR1 and CDR2: SEHNR and FQNEAQ (reference sequence). DNA for the CDR3: TGTGCCAACAGCTCCTACAGGTCAAGGACGTCTGGAAACACCATATATTTT. Its translation: CANSSYRSRTSGNTIYF.

In its sample, this clonotype was seen a few times. The J gene is TRBJ2-4, the V gene TRBV5-5; 11 nucleotides agree with TRBD1. V shed 2 bases, J shed 8 bases, and the junction held 3 bases outside the gene matches. The CDR3 runs 14 residues. In germline, CDR1 is SGHKS, CDR2 YYEKEE (reference sequence). In DNA form, the CDR3 reads TGTGCCAGCAGCTTAGGGACAGGGGGAGACATTCAGTACTTC. The encoded protein is CASSLGTGGDIQYF.

As regards this clonotype: Here the CDR3 omits its conserved ending phenylalanine or tryptophan, so a read error is the likely source. V and J are TRBV12-3 or TRBV12-4 and TRBJ1-1; perhaps TRBD1 as D (5 bases). The germline V and J ends were trimmed by 7 bases and 0 bases, with 12 bases remaining between them. The CDR3 runs to 14 residues. The CDR3 reads CASIPGGLNTEAFV. The CDR3 nucleotides are TGTGCCAGCATCCCCGGGGGTTTGAACACTGAAGCTTTCGTT.

This clonotype showed up many times. The chain recombines TRBV2 with TRBJ2-2; D not resolved. Trimming removed 5 bases at V and 4 bases at J, with 8 bases between. Germline assignment: CDR1 SNHLY and CDR2 FYNNEI. The CDR3 consists of 13 residues. As DNA, the CDR3 is TGTGCCAGCAGTACCGATAGCACCGGGGAGCTGTTTTTT. Translating it yields CASSTDSTGELFF.

This clonotype was detected a few times. CDR3 DNA: TGTGCCAGCACACAGCCTCAAGAGACCCAGTACTTC. The encoded protein is CASTQPQETQYF. This sequence joins TRBV6-6 and TRBJ2-5; D is unresolved. Germline loops: CDR1 MNHNY, CDR2 SVGAGI (reference sequence). This CDR3 is 12 amino acids long. V lost 7 bases and J lost 2, with 8 bases in between.

The chain couples TRBV20-1 to TRBJ1-6, with unresolved D. There are 15 residues in the CDR3. V was pared by 0 bases and J by 0 bases, with 6 bases between. Germline V gene data show CDR1 as DFQATT and CDR2 as SNEGSKA (reference sequence). CDR3 DNA sequence: TGCAGTGCTAGAGAAGGGAGCTCCTATAATTCACCCCTCCACTTT. Protein: CSAREGSSYNSPLHF.

This clonotype was counted between two and nine times. The chain employs TRBV6-2 or TRBV6-3 and TRBJ2-3; no reliable D call. The CDR3 contains 16 residues. V lost 0 bases, J lost 3 bases, and 13 bases lay in between. Germline CDR1 is MNHEY and CDR2 is SVGEGT. For the CDR3, the DNA is TGTGCCAGCAGTTACTCGAAGACGCCTAGGACAGATACGCAGTATTTT. This gives the protein CASSYSKTPRTDTQYF.

On this clonotype itself: A much bigger clone sits one base away, suggesting this may be a read error. The CDR3 carries no conserved terminal phenylalanine or tryptophan, so it likely arises from a read error. Written as DNA, the CDR3 is TGTGCCAGCAGCCTCGGACAGGGGAACGACCATGAGCAGTTCTTA. This translates into CASSLGQGNDHEQFL. The chain links TRBV7-6 to TRBJ2-1; TRBD1 agrees at 9 bases. This CDR3 has 15 amino acids. Trimming removed 5 bases from V and 8 bases from J; junction bases left unmatched: 10. CDR1 and CDR2 from the germline V gene are SGHVS and FNYEAQ.

The gene calls are TRBV5-5 and TRBJ1-1; unclear D gene. This CDR3 contains 13 residues. The germline gives CDR1 SGHKS, CDR2 YYEKEE (reference sequence). Trimming shortened V by 0 bases and J by 7 bases, and 10 bases separated the two germline ends. The CDR3 spells CASSLAQSIEAFF. CDR3 nucleotide sequence: TGTGCCAGCAGCTTGGCACAGAGTATTGAAGCTTTCTTT.

This chain connects TRBV18 to TRBJ2-3; the D is unclear. This CDR3 region has 16 residues. The germline CDR1 and CDR2 sequences are KGHSH and LQKENI. The V and J ends lost 0 bases and 1 base respectively, with 11 bases between them. The CDR3 coding sequence is TGTGCCAGCTCACCACCCGTTGGCAGCCGCACAGATACGCAGTATTTT. Protein: CASSPPVGSRTDTQYF.

This rearrangement joins TRBV6-6 to TRBJ2-2; D not resolved. Germline loops: CDR1 MNHNY, CDR2 SVGAGI (reference sequence). Trimming stripped 2 bases from V and 1 base from J, with 11 bases between. This CDR3 spans 16 amino acids. The CDR3, as DNA: TGTGCCAGCAGTTACGTGGTCGGTTGGAACACCGGGGAGCTGTTTTTT. Translated: CASSYVVGWNTGELFF.

The chain carries TRBV14 and TRBJ1-1, with a tentative D call TRBD1 (6 bases). The ends were cut back, 3 bases at V and 1 base at J, with 12 bases in the middle. Germline-derived CDR1 and CDR2 are SGHDN and FVKESK. The CDR3 is 15 amino acids. In DNA form, the CDR3 reads TGTGCCAGCAGCCACATGGGGGACAAGAACACTGAAGCTTTCTTT. Protein: CASSHMGDKNTEAFF.

This clonotype appeared a few times. The rearrangement joins TRBV11-2 to TRBJ1-1; 9 nucleotides agree with TRBD1. CDR3 size: 13 residues. CDR1 and CDR2 (germline): SGHAT, FQNNGV. V shed 6 bases, J shed 6 bases, and the junction held 5 bases outside the gene matches. CDR3 in amino acids: CASRRTGEAEAFF. CDR3 coding DNA: TGTGCCAGCAGAAGGACAGGGGAGGCTGAAGCTTTCTTT.

This clonotype was found a few times. CDR3 DNA: TGCAGTGCTAGAGATGCAAAAACTACAGGGAACACTGAAGCTTTCTTT. Translated: CSARDAKTTGNTEAFF. J is TRBJ1-1 and V is TRBV20-1, with D maybe TRBD1 (5 bases). V was shortened by 0 bases and J by 1 base, with 15 bases between the two germline ends. The CDR3 runs 16 residues. Germline values: CDR1 DFQATT, CDR2 SNEGSKA (reference sequence).

This clonotype was seen many times. The genes are TRBV7-2 and TRBJ2-4; possibly TRBD1 or TRBD2 for D (7 bases each). The length of the CDR3 is 16 residues. Trimming removed 5 bases from V and 1 base from J, with 15 bases in between. The germline CDR1 and CDR2 sequences are SGHTA and FQGNSA. The CDR3 DNA reads TGTGCCAGCAGCAGAGGGGAGGGGGCTGCCAAAAACATTCAGTACTTC. Its translation is CASSRGEGAAKNIQYF.

Notes on this clonotype: This could be a read error, since a much larger clone is one nucleotide away. The rearrangement links TRBV7-2 to TRBJ2-6; D might be TRBD1 (6 bases). The length of the CDR3 is 18 residues. The germline V gene encodes CDR1 SGHTA and CDR2 FQGNSA. The CDR3 spells CASSLRFLGGAGSNVLTF. The CDR3 DNA sequence: TGTGCCAGCAGCTTACGGTTCCTAGGGGGAGCTGGGTCCAACGTCCTGACTTTC.

This chain links TRBV7-9 with TRBJ2-3, with D uncertain. The CDR3 length is 12 residues. Germline V gene data show CDR1 as SEHNR and CDR2 as FQNEAQ (reference sequence). V was cut by 7 bases and J by 6 bases, with 11 bases left in between. The CDR3 protein is CASNSARDTQYF. The CDR3 DNA reads as TGTGCCAGCAACTCCGCCCGGGATACGCAGTATTTT.

This clonotype occurred a few times. The V call is TRBV5-1, the J call TRBJ1-2; 9 nucleotides match TRBD1. Germline lookup yields CDR1 SGHRS and CDR2 YFSETQ. The CDR3 is 15 amino acids. V lost 3 bases and J lost 2; bases outside the gene matches: 5. The CDR3 DNA is TGCGCCAGCAGCTATAGACAGGGGGAGAACTATGGCTACACCTTC. Its protein product is CASSYRQGENYGYTF.

The chain carries TRBV27 and TRBJ2-3; D not certain. The CDR3 runs to 14 residues. Looked up from germline, CDR1 is MNHEY and CDR2 is SMNVEV (reference sequence). Deletions cut 1 base from V and 2 bases from J, with 7 bases between. The CDR3 DNA follows: TGTGCCAGCAGTTTATTCGGCTCCACAGATACGCAGTATTTT. Translated, it gives CASSLFGSTDTQYF.